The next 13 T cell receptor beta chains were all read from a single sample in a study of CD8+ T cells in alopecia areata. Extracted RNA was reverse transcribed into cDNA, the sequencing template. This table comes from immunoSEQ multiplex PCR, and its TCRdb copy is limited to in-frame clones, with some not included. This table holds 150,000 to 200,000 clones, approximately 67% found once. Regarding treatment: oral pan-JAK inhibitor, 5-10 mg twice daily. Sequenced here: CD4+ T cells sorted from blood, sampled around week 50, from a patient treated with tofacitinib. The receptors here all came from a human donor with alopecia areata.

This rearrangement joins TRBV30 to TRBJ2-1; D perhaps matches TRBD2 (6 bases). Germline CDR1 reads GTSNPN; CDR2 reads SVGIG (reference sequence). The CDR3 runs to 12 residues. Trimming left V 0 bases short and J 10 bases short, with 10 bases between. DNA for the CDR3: TGTGCCTGGAGTGTACGTAGCGGCGAGCAGTTCTTC. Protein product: CAWSVRSGEQFF.

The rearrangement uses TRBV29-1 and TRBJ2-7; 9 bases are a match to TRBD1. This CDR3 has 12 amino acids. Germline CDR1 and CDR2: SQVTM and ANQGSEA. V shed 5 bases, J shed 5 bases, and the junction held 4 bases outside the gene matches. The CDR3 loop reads CSVRTGENEQYF. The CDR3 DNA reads TGCAGCGTTAGGACAGGGGAAAACGAGCAGTACTTC.

The CDR3 spells CASSVAPNTGELFF. CDR3 DNA sequence: TGTGCCAGCAGCGTCGCTCCAAACACCGGGGAGCTGTTTTTT. This rearrangement joins TRBV9 to TRBJ2-2, with D uncertain. This CDR3 spans 14 amino acids. Germline CDR1 is SGDLS and CDR2 is YYNGEE. Between the trimmed V and J ends, which lost 2 bases and 2 bases, there was a span of 7 bases. Using reference TRBV9 and TRBJ2-2 for the parts outside the CDR3, the full variable domain is DSGVTQTPKHLITATGQRVTLRCSPRSGDLSVYWYQQSLDQGLQFLIQYYNGEERAKGNILERFSAQQFPDLHSELNLSSLELGDSALYFCASSVAPNTGELFFGEGSRLTVL.

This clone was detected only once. The CDR3 loop reads CASRQSGTGSYEQYF. In DNA form, the CDR3 reads TGTGCCAGCAGACAGTCCGGGACGGGTTCCTACGAGCAGTACTTC. The chain couples TRBV7-3 to TRBJ2-7; D possibly matches TRBD1 or TRBD2 (5 bases each). Between the trimmed V and J ends, which lost 6 bases and 1 base, there was a span of 16 bases. The CDR3 is 15 residues long. Germline CDR1 and CDR2: SGHTA and FQGTGA.

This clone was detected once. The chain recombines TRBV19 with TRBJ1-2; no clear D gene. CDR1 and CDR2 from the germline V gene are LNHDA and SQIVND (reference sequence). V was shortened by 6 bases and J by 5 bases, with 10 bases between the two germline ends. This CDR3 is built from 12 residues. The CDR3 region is CASRIQDYGYTF. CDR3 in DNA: TGTGCCAGTAGGATCCAGGATTATGGCTACACCTTC.

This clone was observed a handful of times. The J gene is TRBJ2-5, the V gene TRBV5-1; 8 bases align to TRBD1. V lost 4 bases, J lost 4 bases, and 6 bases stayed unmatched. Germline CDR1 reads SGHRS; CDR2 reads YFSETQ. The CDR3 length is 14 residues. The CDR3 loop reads CASSKGQGVETQYF. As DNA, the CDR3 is TGCGCCAGCAGCAAAGGACAGGGTGTAGAGACCCAGTACTTC.

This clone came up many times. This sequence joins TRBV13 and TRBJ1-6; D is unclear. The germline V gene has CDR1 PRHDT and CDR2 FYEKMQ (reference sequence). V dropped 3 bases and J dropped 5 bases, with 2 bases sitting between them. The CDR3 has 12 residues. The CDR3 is CASSLNNSPLHF. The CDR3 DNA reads TGTGCCAGCAGCTTGAATAATTCACCCCTCCACTTT.

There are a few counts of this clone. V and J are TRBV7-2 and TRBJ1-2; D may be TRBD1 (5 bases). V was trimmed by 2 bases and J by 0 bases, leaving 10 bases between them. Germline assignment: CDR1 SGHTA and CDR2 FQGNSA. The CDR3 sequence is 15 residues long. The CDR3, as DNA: TGTGCCAGCAGCTTAAGCGGGGCCGCTAACTATGGCTACACCTTC. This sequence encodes CASSLSGAANYGYTF.

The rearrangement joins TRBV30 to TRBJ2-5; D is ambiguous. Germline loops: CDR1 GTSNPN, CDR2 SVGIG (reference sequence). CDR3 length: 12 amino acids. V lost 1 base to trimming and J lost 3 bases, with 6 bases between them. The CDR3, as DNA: TGTGCCTGGAGTGGTACAAAAGAGACCCAGTACTTC. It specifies CAWSGTKETQYF. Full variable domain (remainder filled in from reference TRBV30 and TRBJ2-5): SQTIHQWPATLVQPVGSPLSLECTVEGTSNPNLYWYRQAAGRGLQLLFYSVGIGQISSEVPQNLSASRPQDRQFILSSKKLLLSDSGFYLCAWSGTKETQYFGPGTRLLVL.

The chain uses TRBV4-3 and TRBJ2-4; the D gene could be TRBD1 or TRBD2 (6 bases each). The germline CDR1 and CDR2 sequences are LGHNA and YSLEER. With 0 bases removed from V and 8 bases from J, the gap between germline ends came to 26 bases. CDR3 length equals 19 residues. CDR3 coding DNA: TGCGCCAGCAGCCAAGAGTATAGGGCGGGGACAATCGCTCAGGACATTCAGTACTTC. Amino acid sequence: CASSQEYRAGTIAQDIQYF.

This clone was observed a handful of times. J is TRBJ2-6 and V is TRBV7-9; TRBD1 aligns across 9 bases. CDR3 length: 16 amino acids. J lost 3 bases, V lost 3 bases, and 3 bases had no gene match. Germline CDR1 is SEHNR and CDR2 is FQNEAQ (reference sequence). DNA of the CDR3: TGTGCCAGCAGCTTCACAGGGGGCTTTGGGGCCAACGTCCTGACTTTC. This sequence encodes CASSFTGGFGANVLTF.

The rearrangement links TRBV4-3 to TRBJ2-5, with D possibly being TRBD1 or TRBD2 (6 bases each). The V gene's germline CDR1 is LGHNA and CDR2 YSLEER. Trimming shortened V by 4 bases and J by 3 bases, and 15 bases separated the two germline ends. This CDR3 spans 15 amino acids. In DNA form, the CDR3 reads TGCGCCAGCAGCCGACTGGGGGGCTGGAAAGAGACCCAGTACTTC. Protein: CASSRLGGWKETQYF.

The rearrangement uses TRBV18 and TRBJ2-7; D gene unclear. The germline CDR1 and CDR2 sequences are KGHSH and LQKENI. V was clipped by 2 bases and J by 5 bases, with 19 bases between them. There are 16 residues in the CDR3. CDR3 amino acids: CASSPTPDPLRDEQYF. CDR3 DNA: TGTGCCAGCTCACCAACACCCGATCCCTTACGGGACGAGCAGTACTTC.